Ten or more counts support the clone carrying this T cell receptor (beta chain). The antigen remains undetermined. Clinicians diagnosed patients from clinical symptoms, serum thyroxine and TRAb, thyroid ultrasound and orbital computed tomography. V was cut by 3 bases and J by 0 bases, with 11 bases left in between. The CDR3 spans 16 residues. This entry is derived from a study of T cells in Graves' hyperthyroidism and ophthalmopathy. Study overall: At initial diagnosis, before any treatment had begun, peripheral blood was obtained.

From RNA transcripts, TCR beta CDR3 regions were amplified. With the HTBI primer set, the TCR CDR3 went through a first round of RT-PCR. TCRdb re-called the multiplex PCR reads through MiXCR, storing one row per CDR3 protein. The data contain hundreds of thousands of distinct CDR3 sequences, less than 25% of them seen just once; the ten biggest clones take up roughly a third. Points from the study as a whole: Ophthalmopathy and stable hyperthyroidism were separated by a 13 V-J model. Among thyroid clonotypes expanded above 0.001, most also appeared in blood.

This rearrangement joins TRBV12-3 or TRBV12-4 to TRBJ2-2; tentative D call: TRBD2 (6 bases). Sequencing used blood. The receptor was derived from a man aged 30 to 39 with Graves' ophthalmopathy. The CDR3 loop reads CASSLRGAANTGELFF. CDR3 sequence (DNA): TGTGCCAGCAGTTTGCGGGGCGCGGCGAACACCGGGGAGCTGTTTTTT.